The rows below give T cell receptor beta chains drawn from one sample of a study of preoperative IRX-2 immunotherapy in early breast cancer. Profiling relied on immunoSEQ multiplex PCR, and the TCRdb table lists in-frame clones only, not all of them. The table shows about 23,000 clones, with over 75% occurring only once. The sequences come from tumor tissue, collected after IRX-2 immunotherapy. The receptors stem from a human donor with breast cancer. The CDR3 runs from the conserved cysteine through the conserved F or W. A D gene is named only where the DNA matches it firmly. Clone size is not always given. Where it is, it says once, few, many or a class for expanded clones.

NA 13 TRBJ1-1 NA TRBV5-8 CASSSLRDTEAFF TGTGCCAGCAGCTCTCTCAGGGACACTGAAGCTTTCTTT
NA 13 TRBJ1-3 NA TRBV9 CASSTSLRPTIYF TGTGCCAGCAGCACATCGTTGAGACCCACCATATATTTT
NA 12 TRBJ2-7 NA TRBV29-1 CSVVGLRDEQYF TGCAGCGTTGTCGGCTTAAGAGACGAGCAGTACTTC
NA 13 TRBJ2-1 NA TRBV19 CASSRAGMHEQFF TGTGCCAGTAGCAGGGCGGGTATGCATGAGCAGTTCTTC
NA 12 TRBJ2-5 TRBD2 TRBV30 CAWSTGGGRSDF TGTGCCTGGAGTACGGGGGGGGGCCGTTCGGACTTC
NA 12 TRBJ2-5 NA TRBV29-1 CSVDGGWETQYF TGCAGCGTTGATGGGGGCTGGGAGACCCAGTACTTC
NA 14 TRBJ2-7 TRBD1 TRBV5-1 CASSDRANSYEQYF TGCGCCAGCAGCGACAGGGCCAACTCCTACGAGCAGTACTTC
NA 14 TRBJ1-2 NA TRBV7-2 CASSLEAQNYGYTF TGTGCCAGCAGCTTAGAGGCCCAAAACTATGGCTACACCTTC
NA 13 TRBJ2-1 TRBD1 TRBV5-4 CASSPPGQETGFF TGTGCCAGCAGCCCTCCGGGACAGGAAACGGGGTTCTTC
NA 14 TRBJ1-4 NA TRBV6-1 CASSSQVHGEKLFF TGTGCCAGCAGTTCACAGGTCCATGGGGAAAAACTGTTTTTT
NA 15 TRBJ2-5 NA TRBV27 CASSFTEELGETQYF TGTGCCAGCAGTTTCACAGAAGAGTTAGGAGAGACCCAGTACTTC
NA 13 TRBJ2-1 TRBD2 TRBV27 CASSSGLAGSQFF TGTGCCAGCAGTTCTGGACTAGCGGGGAGCCAGTTCTTC
NA 13 TRBJ2-3 NA TRBV15 CAARQGGTDTQYF TGTGCCGCCAGACAGGGAGGGACAGATACGCAGTATTTT
once 15 TRBJ2-1 TRBD2 TRBV14 CASSLGLAGVNEQFF TGTGCCAGCAGCCTCGGACTAGCGGGAGTCAATGAGCAGTTCTTC
NA 15 TRBJ1-6 NA TRBV12-5 CASGFGVPPMITLHF TGTGCTAGTGGTTTCGGGGTTCCGCCCATGATCACCCTCCACTTT
NA 14 TRBJ2-7 TRBD1 TRBV10-2 CASSGSTGVYEQYF TGCGCCAGCAGTGGAAGCACAGGGGTGTACGAGCAGTACTTC
few 14 TRBJ1-6 NA TRBV7-9 CASSLAGRDSPLHF TGTGCCAGCAGCTTAGCCGGCCGAGATTCACCCCTCCACTTT
NA 16 TRBJ2-7 TRBD2 TRBV19 CASSIVGLAVKSEQYF TGTGCCAGTAGTATAGTAGGACTAGCGGTGAAGAGCGAGCAGTACTTC
once 11 TRBJ2-1 NA TRBV6-5 CASRAGHEQFF TGTGCCAGCCGGGCGGGGCATGAGCAGTTCTTC
few 13 TRBJ1-2 NA TRBV9 CASSPQGPYGYTF TGTGCCAGCAGCCCCCAAGGGCCCTATGGCTACACCTTC
NA 15 TRBJ2-7 TRBD1 TRBV7-7 CASSLAFGQVYEQYF TGTGCCAGCAGCTTAGCGTTCGGACAGGTCTACGAGCAGTACTTC
NA 13 TRBJ1-2 NA TRBV6-5 CASTEGSGYGYTF TGTGCCAGCACCGAGGGAAGCGGCTATGGCTACACCTTC
NA 15 TRBJ2-1 TRBD2 TRBV2 CASSASLAEYNEQFF TGTGCCAGCAGCGCCAGCCTAGCGGAGTACAATGAGCAGTTCTTC
once 13 TRBJ2-7 TRBD2 TRBV7-9 CAWGTSGAYEQYF TGTGCCTGGGGGACTAGCGGAGCGTACGAGCAGTACTTC
NA 11 TRBJ2-1 NA TRBV20-1 CSATRSNEQFF TGCAGTGCTACCCGGTCCAATGAGCAGTTCTTC
NA 13 TRBJ1-1 NA TRBV4-3 CASSQTGWSEAFF TGCGCCAGCAGCCAGACTGGCTGGTCTGAAGCTTTCTTT
NA 15 TRBJ1-3 NA TRBV11-3 CASSLRAGSGNTIYF TGTGCCAGCAGCTTGAGGGCCGGCTCTGGAAACACCATATATTTT